A single sample gave rise to the 17 T cell receptor beta chains below, sequenced in a study of blood T cell repertoires in COVID-19 (dated by TCRdb to the early 2020s). Receptors were amplified or captured by the immunoSEQ multiplex PCR assay. Here the immuneACCESS table is served through TCRdb, limited to in-frame sequences with V and J called. Missing clones are a known gap in these copies; in checked studies unresolved V genes cover under half, and the rest lacks a known reason. Within this sample are 320,000 or so clones, with roughly 85% of them counted one time only. Of the sample, 1.5% to 2% is held by the ten largest clones. The specimen sequenced was PBMCs or T cells enriched from blood (not recorded which). Receptors were obtained from a woman aged 30 to 39 who had been exposed to COVID-19.

The chain is built from TRBV28 and TRBJ1-1; D is undetermined. The CDR3 covers 14 residues. The V gene lost 3 bases and the J gene lost 0 bases, with 8 bases spanning the gap. The germline V gene has CDR1 MDHEN and CDR2 SYDVKM. This chain's CDR3 is CASSFWRMNTEAFF. CDR3 in DNA: TGTGCCAGCAGTTTCTGGAGAATGAACACTGAAGCTTTCTTT.

This rearrangement joins TRBV28 to TRBJ1-2; TRBD1 aligns across 8 bases. CDR1 is MDHEN and CDR2 is SYDVKM in the germline V gene. V lost 4 bases, J lost 3 bases, and 10 bases stayed unmatched. This CDR3 spans 16 amino acids. The DNA of the CDR3 is TGTGCCAGCAGTTCGGCCGCGACGACAGGGGACTATGGCTACACCTTC. It specifies CASSSAATTGDYGYTF.

This clone was seen a single time. V and J are TRBV14 and TRBJ2-2, with D unresolved. Looked up from germline, CDR1 is SGHDN and CDR2 is FVKESK. Trimming stripped 1 base from V and 5 bases from J, with 8 bases between. This CDR3 comprises 14 residues. CDR3 bases: TGTGCCAGCAGCCAAGTTTACTTGACCGGGGAGCTGTTTTTT. Its protein product is CASSQVYLTGELFF.

To note about this clone: No DNA is shown, since the ends of the CDR3 on it are uncertain; the CDR3 is the one TCRdb lists. This chain links TRBV27 with TRBJ1-3. In germline, CDR1 is MNHEY, CDR2 SMNVEV (reference sequence). The CDR3 spans 13 residues, counting both ends. Here the CDR3 reads CASSSSAGNTIYF.

The chain has TRBV27 and TRBJ1-5; the match to TRBD1 covers 7 bases. J gave up 2 bases and V 5 bases, and 9 bases lay outside the gene matches. Germline V gives CDR1 MNHEY, CDR2 SMNVEV (reference sequence). CDR3 length equals 16 residues. In DNA, the CDR3 is TGTGCCAGCAGTCCTTCGACAGGGCAGGGCAATCAGCCCCAGCATTTT. Protein product: CASSPSTGQGNQPQHF.

CDR3 in amino acids: CASSPRTGSHNEQFF. The CDR3 coding sequence is TGTGCCAGCTCACCAAGGACAGGGTCCCACAATGAGCAGTTCTTC. The V and J genes are TRBV18 and TRBJ2-1; 8 bases line up with TRBD1. Germline V gene data show CDR1 as KGHSH and CDR2 as LQKENI. The CDR3 contains 15 residues. Trimming cost V 2 bases and J 5 bases; bases outside gene matches: 5.

This chain joins TRBV15 and TRBJ2-1; 8 positions agree with TRBD2. In germline, CDR1 is LNHNV, CDR2 YYDKDF (reference sequence). V was clipped by 0 bases and J by 6 bases; unmatched bases: 4. This CDR3 has 15 residues. The DNA of the CDR3 is TGTGCCACCAGCAGAGAAGCGGGAGTGGGCAATGAGCAGTTCTTC. As protein: CATSREAGVGNEQFF.

The genes are TRBV2 and TRBJ2-2, with no clear D. The CDR3 spans 13 residues. V was clipped by 7 bases and J by 1 base, with 7 bases between them. Germline CDR1 reads SNHLY; CDR2 reads FYNNEI. CDR3 sequence: CASKAENTGELFF. The CDR3 DNA is TGTGCCAGCAAAGCCGAGAACACCGGGGAGCTGTTTTTT.

This chain joins TRBV11-3 and TRBJ1-3; TRBD1 matches at 7 bases. Germline lookup yields CDR1 SGHNT and CDR2 YENEEA. Trimming took 4 bases from V and 0 from J; bases not matched to a gene: 3. The CDR3 has 15 amino acids. Here the CDR3 DNA reads TGTGCCAGCAGCTCACAGGGGTACTCTGGAAACACCATATATTTT. It translates to CASSSQGYSGNTIYF. Using reference TRBV11-3 and TRBJ1-3 for the parts outside the CDR3, the full variable domain is EAGVVQSPRYKIIEKKQPVAFWCNPISGHNTLYWYLQNLGQGPELLIRYENEEAVDDSQLPKDRFSAERLKGVDSTLKIQPAELGDSAVYLCASSSQGYSGNTIYFGEGSWLTVV.

The J gene is TRBJ2-7, the V gene TRBV5-4, with D possibly matching TRBD2 (5 bases). Trimming removed 0 bases from V and 5 bases from J, with 24 bases in between. This CDR3 contains 18 residues. Germline V gene sequence: CDR1 SGHNT, CDR2 YYREEE (reference sequence). CDR3 residues: CASSLAYVDGRTIHEQYF. CDR3 sequence (DNA): TGTGCCAGCAGCTTGGCATACGTGGATGGGAGAACGATTCACGAGCAGTACTTC.

V usage is TRBV30 and J usage is TRBJ1-2; D gene uncertain. The germline V gene has CDR1 GTSNPN and CDR2 SVGIG (reference sequence). This CDR3 region has 12 residues. Trimming took off 0 bases at V and 4 bases at J, with 6 bases between the two ends. Here the CDR3 reads CAWSVDSYGYTF. CDR3 sequence (DNA): TGTGCCTGGAGTGTAGACTCCTATGGCTACACCTTC.

The chain has TRBV28 and TRBJ2-7; D possibly corresponds to TRBD1 (5 bases). Germline assignment: CDR1 MDHEN and CDR2 SYDVKM. The CDR3 has 13 residues. V shed 2 bases and J shed 7 bases, with 12 bases lying between them. In DNA form, the CDR3 reads TGTGCCAGCAGTTTAAATCAGGGATTGGAGCAGTACTTC. It yields the protein CASSLNQGLEQYF.

CDR3 DNA: TGTGCCAGCCAACTAGCGGGGGGGACAGATACGCAGTATTTT. Translation gives CASQLAGGTDTQYF. V usage is TRBV2 and J usage is TRBJ2-3, with 13 nucleotides matching TRBD2. Germline-derived CDR1 and CDR2 are SNHLY and FYNNEI. CDR3 size: 14 residues. The V and J ends lost 8 bases and 3 bases, in that order; junction bases with no gene match: 2.

This clone was counted between two and nine times. The chain is built from TRBV2 and TRBJ1-5; weak D call: TRBD1 (5 bases). The V end was cut by 7 bases, the J end by 5 bases, with 18 bases between. Germline V gene sequence: CDR1 SNHLY, CDR2 FYNNEI. This CDR3 comprises 15 residues. The CDR3 region has the DNA TGTGCCAGCACCGCACGGGAGGGGATGGATCAGCCCCAGCATTTT. It codes for CASTAREGMDQPQHF.

The CDR3 protein is CASSSRARRGLGYTF. The CDR3 DNA reads TGTGCCAGCAGCTCCAGGGCTAGACGGGGACTTGGCTACACCTTC. The chain couples TRBV6-5 to TRBJ1-2; the D gene is possibly TRBD1 (5 bases). Germline V gene lookup returns CDR1 MNHEY and CDR2 SVGAGI. V shed 6 bases and J shed 7 bases, with 21 bases lying between them. This CDR3 spans 15 amino acids.

The chain combines TRBV4-3 with TRBJ1-2; no definite D call. Germline V gene lookup returns CDR1 LGHNA and CDR2 YSLEER. The CDR3 totals 14 residues. V was clipped by 1 base and J by 8 bases, with 14 bases between them. In nucleotides, the CDR3 is TGCGCCAGCAGCCAAGGCGAGGCATCTATAGGCTACACCTTC. Translating gives CASSQGEASIGYTF.

This rearrangement joins TRBV5-1 to TRBJ2-7; 10 bases align to TRBD1. This CDR3 is built from 14 residues. The germline V gene has CDR1 SGHRS and CDR2 YFSETQ. V lost 6 bases, J lost 4 bases, and 7 bases stayed unmatched. The chain's CDR3 is CASTLRQGAYEQYF. The CDR3 DNA sequence: TGCGCCAGCACCCTTAGACAGGGGGCGTACGAGCAGTACTTC.